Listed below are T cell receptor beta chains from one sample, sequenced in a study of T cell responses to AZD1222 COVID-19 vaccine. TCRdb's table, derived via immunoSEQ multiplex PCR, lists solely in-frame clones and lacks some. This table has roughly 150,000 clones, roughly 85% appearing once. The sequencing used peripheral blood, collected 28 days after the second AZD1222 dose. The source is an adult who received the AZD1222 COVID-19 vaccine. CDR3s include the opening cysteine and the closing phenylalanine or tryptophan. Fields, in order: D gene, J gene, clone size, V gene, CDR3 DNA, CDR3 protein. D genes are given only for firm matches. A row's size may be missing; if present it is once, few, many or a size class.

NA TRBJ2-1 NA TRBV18 TGTGCCAGCTCACCCGCCCTAACTATGGGATCCAATGAGCAGTTCTTC CASSPALTMGSNEQFF
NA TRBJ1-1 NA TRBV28 TGTGCCAGCAGTTTTAATGGGATGAACACTGAAGCTTTCTTT CASSFNGMNTEAFF
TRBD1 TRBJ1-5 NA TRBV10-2 TGCGCCAGCAGGGAGACAGGGAGCAATCAGCCCCAGCATTTT CASRETGSNQPQHF
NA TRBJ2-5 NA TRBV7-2 TGTGCCAGCAGCCCCATGGGCAGAGAGACCCAGTACTTC CASSPMGRETQYF
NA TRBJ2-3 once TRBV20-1 TGCAGTGCTAGTAGTGTGATAGATACGCAGTATTTT CSASSVIDTQYF
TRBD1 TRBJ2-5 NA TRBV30 TGTGCCTGGAGCCTAAGACAGGGGGCCTGGGAGACCCAGTACTTC CAWSLRQGAWETQYF
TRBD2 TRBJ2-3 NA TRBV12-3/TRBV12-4 TGTGCCAGCAGGTGGACTAGTCGAGATACGCAGTATTTT CASRWTSRDTQYF
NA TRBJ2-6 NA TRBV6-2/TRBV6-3 TGTGCCAGCAGTATGGACAGCCGGAGTTTCTCTGGGGCCAACGTCCTGACTTTC CASSMDSRSFSGANVLTF
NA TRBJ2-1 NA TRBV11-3 TGTGCCAGCAGCTTAGAGGGACGGAATGAGCAGTTCTTC CASSLEGRNEQFF
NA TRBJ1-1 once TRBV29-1 TGCAGCGTTGTGATCGGGGGCGGAACTGAAGCTTTCTTT CSVVIGGGTEAFF
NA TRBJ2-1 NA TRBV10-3 TGTGCCGTCGCTATGTCGGTGGCCAATGAGCAGTTCTTC CAVAMSVANEQFF
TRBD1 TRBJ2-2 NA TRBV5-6 TGTGCCAGCAGTCGGGACAGTTCGAACACCGGGGAGCTGTTTTTT CASSRDSSNTGELFF
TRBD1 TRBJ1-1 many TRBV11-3 TGTGCCAGCAGCAAAGAGGGGACAGGCGGGGGTTTGAACACTGAAGCTTTCTTT CASSKEGTGGGLNTEAFF
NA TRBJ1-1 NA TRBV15 TGTGCCACCAGCTATAGGGGGGGCCTGAACACTGAAGCTTTCTTT CATSYRGGLNTEAFF
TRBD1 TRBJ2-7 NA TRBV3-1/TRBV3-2 TGTGCCAGCAGCTATCCGCCCGGGACAGGTGATGAGCAGTACTTC CASSYPPGTGDEQYF
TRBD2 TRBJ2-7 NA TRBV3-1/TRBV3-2 TGTGCCAGCAGCCAAGGGACGGGAGGTGTCTACGAGCAGTACTTC CASSQGTGGVYEQYF
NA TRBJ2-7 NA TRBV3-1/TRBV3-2 TGTGCCAGCAGCCAAGTCGGGGCCGAGGGGGGCCCCAACGAGCAGTACTTC CASSQVGAEGGPNEQYF
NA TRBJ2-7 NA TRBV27 TGTGCCAGCAATCCCGGGACCCGGCCATCCTACGAGCAGTACTTC CASNPGTRPSYEQYF
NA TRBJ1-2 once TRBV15 TGTGCCACCAGCAGAGGTAGGAATGGCTATGGCTACACCTTC CATSRGRNGYGYTF
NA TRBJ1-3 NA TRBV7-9 TGTGCCAGCAGCACCCCACACTCTGGAAACACCATATATTTT CASSTPHSGNTIYF
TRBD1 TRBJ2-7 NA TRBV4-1 TGCGCCAGCAGCCAAGTACAGGGGACCTACGAGCAGTACTTC CASSQVQGTYEQYF
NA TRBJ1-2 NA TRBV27 TGTGCCAGCAGTTTATCAGGGAACTATGGCTACACCTTC CASSLSGNYGYTF
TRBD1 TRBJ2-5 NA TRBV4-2 TGTGCCAGCAGCCAAGATCGAGGGACAGTGGAGACCCAGTACTTC CASSQDRGTVETQYF
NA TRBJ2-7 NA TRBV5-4 TGTGCCAGCAGCTTGTACGGGGGTCACAGGACCTACGAGCAGTACTTC CASSLYGGHRTYEQYF
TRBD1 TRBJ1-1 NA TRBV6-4 TGTGCCAGCAGTCTACAGGGGTTGAACACTGAAGCTTTCTTT CASSLQGLNTEAFF
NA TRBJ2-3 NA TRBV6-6 TGTGCCAGCAGTTACGCTCCCGGAGGGACAGATACGCAGTATTTT CASSYAPGGTDTQYF
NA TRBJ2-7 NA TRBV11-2 TGTGCCAGCAGCCCAATCCGAGTTGCCTACGAGCAGTACTTC CASSPIRVAYEQYF
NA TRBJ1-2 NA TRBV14 TGTGCCAGCAGCCAAAGTCAAGGTTCTCATGGCTACACCTTC CASSQSQGSHGYTF
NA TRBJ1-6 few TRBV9 TGTGCCAGCAGCGTAGGAGGGTCACAGGGCTTTAATTCACCCCTCCACTTT CASSVGGSQGFNSPLHF
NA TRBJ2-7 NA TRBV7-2 TGTGCCAGCAGCTTCACGGAAAAGGACTACGAGCAGTACTTC CASSFTEKDYEQYF
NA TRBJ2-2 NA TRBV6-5 TGTGCCAGCAGTTTAGCAGGGTACACCGGGGAGCTGTTTTTT CASSLAGYTGELFF
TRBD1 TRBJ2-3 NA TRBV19 TGTGCCAGTTCCGGGACAGGGGGCCCAGATACGCAGTATTTT CASSGTGGPDTQYF
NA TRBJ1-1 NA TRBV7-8 TGTGCCAGCAGCTTATTCGGAAGGAGGGGCGTTCACACTGAAGCTTTCTTT CASSLFGRRGVHTEAFF
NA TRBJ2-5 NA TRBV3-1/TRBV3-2 TGTGCCAGCAGCCCAGGGACCGAAGAGACCCAGTACTTC CASSPGTEETQYF
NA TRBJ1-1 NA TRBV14 TGTGCCAGCAGCAAGGGTAGGCGTGGGAACACTGAAGCTTTCTTT CASSKGRRGNTEAFF
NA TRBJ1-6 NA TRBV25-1 TGTGCCAGCAGTGTAGGAGGGACACCCCTCCACTTT CASSVGGTPLHF
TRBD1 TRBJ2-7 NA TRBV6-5 TGTGCCAGCAGCCATGCCGGGACAGGGGCCTACGAGCAGTACTTC CASSHAGTGAYEQYF
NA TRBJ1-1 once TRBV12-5 TGTGCTAGTGGCACGTTAGAGGGTGAAGCTTTCTTT CASGTLEGEAFF
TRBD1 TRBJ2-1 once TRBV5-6 TGTGCCAGCAGGCTAAACGAGGGGGCGAATGAGCAGTTCTTC CASRLNEGANEQFF
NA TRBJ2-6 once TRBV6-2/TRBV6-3 TGTGCCAGCAGTCAAAACAGGGTCTTGAGCTCTGGGGCCAACGTCCTGACTTTC CASSQNRVLSSGANVLTF